The clone carrying this T cell receptor (beta chain) has only one observation. Its antigen is not known. The patients had HPV-negative, locally advanced oral cavity squamous cell carcinoma. The sample is drawn from a study of neoadjuvant anti-PD-1 for oral cavity cancer. Overall study: Around day 43, patients without progression received a fourth nivolumab dose before surgery. Findings and limits, study-wide: Higher pretreatment blood Treg/Th17 ratios correlated with higher pretreatment blood and lower post-treatment tumor TCRbeta clonality.

Per germline, CDR1 SGHDT and CDR2 YYEEEE. The CDR3 loop spans 14 amino acids. V shed 2 bases and J 3 bases; nucleotides not matched to a gene: 5. Sequencing was performed with immunoSEQ multiplex PCR; in TCRdb, only in-frame clones are kept and a portion is missing. The data show roughly 7,000 clones, approximately 75% seen once. The source is a person aged 35-79 years with oral cavity squamous cell carcinoma. The J gene is TRBJ2-7, the V gene TRBV5-6; 7 nucleotides match TRBD1. The specimen was PBMCs, collected before nivolumab (anti-PD-1) treatment. The CDR3 bases are TGTGCCAGCAGCTTCCGGGACAGTGTCTACGAGCAGTACTTC. Translated, it gives CASSFRDSVYEQYF.